The 19 T cell receptor beta chains listed next were all sequenced from one sample in a study of blood T cell dynamics during melanoma immunotherapy. Time point in this sample: pre-treatment baseline. Assay used: immunoSEQ multiplex PCR; TCRdb lists only in-frame clones, some missing. The sample shows roughly 16,000 clones, roughly four fifths of them seen only once. The sequencing here drew on blood, taken from a patient treated with checkpoint blockade. The receptors come from a human donor with melanoma.

The V gene is TRBV27, the J gene TRBJ2-7, with TRBD2 identical over 7 bases. The V gene's germline CDR1 is MNHEY and CDR2 SMNVEV (reference sequence). With 5 bases clipped from V and 4 bases from J, the junction kept 5 bases outside the gene matches. The length of the CDR3 is 13 residues. The CDR3 DNA follows: TGTGCCAGCAGTCTAGCGGTCCCTTACGAGCAGTACTTC. This sequence encodes CASSLAVPYEQYF.

The V and J genes are TRBV5-6 and TRBJ2-3; D gene ambiguous. Trimming stripped 2 bases from V and 7 bases from J, with 14 bases between. The CDR3 covers 14 residues. Germline assignment: CDR1 SGHDT and CDR2 YYEEEE. CDR3 sequence: CASSFQEGRNTQYF. The DNA for the CDR3 is TGTGCCAGCAGCTTCCAGGAAGGAAGAAATACGCAGTATTTT.

The chain joins TRBV27 to TRBJ2-3, with 10 positions matching TRBD2. Germline-derived CDR1 and CDR2 are MNHEY and SMNVEV (reference sequence). J lost 3 bases, V lost 5 bases, and 11 bases had no gene match. The length of the CDR3 is 17 residues. The CDR3: CASSKQSSGGMTDTQYF. The CDR3 bases are TGTGCCAGCAGTAAACAATCTAGCGGGGGAATGACAGATACGCAGTATTTT.

This chain uses TRBV5-1 with TRBJ2-3; D is undetermined. Trimming cost V 4 bases and J 4 bases, with 10 bases left between them. Per the germline V gene, CDR1 is SGHRS and CDR2 is YFSETQ. The CDR3 is 13 residues long. CDR3 sequence reads: CASSLARSDTQYF. The DNA for the CDR3 is TGCGCCAGCAGCCTGGCAAGGTCAGATACGCAGTATTTT.

J is TRBJ2-7 and V is TRBV28; 8 bases map to TRBD1. The trim removed 7 bases at V and 4 bases at J, leaving 12 bases unmatched. The CDR3 covers 15 residues. Germline values: CDR1 MDHEN, CDR2 SYDVKM. The DNA for the CDR3 is TGTGCCAGCACCAAACCTGGACAGGGTGATTACGAGCAGTACTTC. This encodes CASTKPGQGDYEQYF.

CDR3 bases: TGTGCCACCAGCAGAGCGGTCGCGCCCCGGGGGGATCAGCCCCAGCATTTT. This gives the protein CATSRAVAPRGDQPQHF. The chain links TRBV15 to TRBJ1-5, with D tentatively TRBD1 (5 bases). Deletions cut 1 base from V and 5 bases from J, with 18 bases between. The germline gives CDR1 LNHNV, CDR2 YYDKDF (reference sequence). There are 17 residues in the CDR3.

This clone was seen just once. The V and J genes are TRBV27 and TRBJ1-6; tentatively, D is TRBD1 (5 bases). This CDR3 is 15 amino acids long. The germline V gene encodes CDR1 MNHEY and CDR2 SMNVEV (reference sequence). V was cut by 3 bases and J by 5 bases, with 11 bases left in between. The CDR3 sequence: CASSFGTGNNSPLHF. For the CDR3, the DNA is TGTGCCAGCAGTTTTGGGACGGGGAATAATTCACCCCTCCACTTT.

This chain uses TRBV6-5 with TRBJ2-1; 13 nucleotides line up with TRBD2. The CDR3 loop spans 15 amino acids. J lost 9 bases, V lost 6 bases, and 8 bases had no gene match. In germline, CDR1 is MNHEY, CDR2 SVGAGI. CDR3 residues: CASSLLAGGPSEQFF. The DNA for the CDR3 is TGTGCCAGCAGCCTACTAGCGGGAGGGCCATCTGAGCAGTTCTTC.

The chain combines TRBV25-1 with TRBJ2-7; TRBD1 aligns across 10 bases. The CDR3 length is 14 residues. Losses at the gene ends were 6 bases for V and 4 bases for J; bases not matched to a gene: 6. Germline CDR1 MGHDK, CDR2 SYGVNS. The CDR3 bases are TGTGCCAGCAGGGACGGGACAGGGGTATACGAGCAGTACTTC. Residues: CASRDGTGVYEQYF.

V gene TRBV7-8 combines with J gene TRBJ2-4; D gene uncertain. Germline CDR1 reads SGHVS; CDR2 reads FQNEAQ. This CDR3 comprises 14 residues. With 1 base removed from V and 0 bases from J, the gap between germline ends came to 4 bases. The CDR3 here is CASSLDLAKNIQYF. The CDR3 DNA reads as TGTGCCAGCAGCTTAGATCTAGCCAAAAACATTCAGTACTTC. The full variable domain, completed using reference TRBV7-8 and TRBJ2-4, is GAGVSQSPRYKVAKRGQDVALRCDPISGHVSLFWYQQALGQGPEFLTYFQNEAQLDKSGLPSDRFFAERPEGSVSTLKIQRTQQEDSAVYLCASSLDLAKNIQYFGAGTRLSVL.

This chain links TRBV28 with TRBJ1-1; D not resolved. CDR1 and CDR2 from the germline V gene are MDHEN and SYDVKM. Trimming left V 3 bases short and J 0 bases short, with 14 bases between. This CDR3 spans 16 amino acids. The CDR3 sequence: CASSFSWEPMNTEAFF. The CDR3 nucleotides read TGTGCCAGCAGTTTTTCTTGGGAGCCCATGAACACTGAAGCTTTCTTT.

This chain uses TRBV2 with TRBJ2-3; the D is unclear. Germline-derived CDR1 and CDR2 are SNHLY and FYNNEI. Trimming stripped 3 bases from V and 2 bases from J, with 9 bases between. The CDR3 is made up of 14 amino acids. CDR3: CASSDGLTTDTQYF. The CDR3 region has the DNA TGTGCCAGCAGTGACGGGCTTACCACAGATACGCAGTATTTT.

The chain combines TRBV7-8 with TRBJ2-5; 7 nucleotides match TRBD1. V trimming: 2 bases; J trimming: 2 bases; junction bases outside the gene matches: 2. CDR3 length equals 14 residues. Germline loops: CDR1 SGHVS, CDR2 FQNEAQ. The CDR3 DNA sequence: TGTGCCAGCAGCTTAACAGGGGCACAAGAGACCCAGTACTTC. Its protein product is CASSLTGAQETQYF.

This clone was seen only once. V gene TRBV18 combines with J gene TRBJ2-2, with 7 bases identical to TRBD1. V shed 3 bases, J shed 4 bases, and the junction held 5 bases outside the gene matches. From germline, CDR1 is KGHSH and CDR2 LQKENI. The CDR3 loop spans 15 amino acids. The CDR3 sequence: CASSPDRAITGELFF. Here the CDR3 DNA reads TGTGCCAGCTCACCTGACAGGGCCATCACCGGGGAGCTGTTTTTT.

The gene calls are TRBV9 and TRBJ2-5; TRBD2 is a possible D gene (6 bases). Germline lookup yields CDR1 SGDLS and CDR2 YYNGEE. Trimming left V 3 bases short and J 9 bases short, with 18 bases between. There are 14 residues in the CDR3. CDR3 coding DNA: TGTGCCAGCAGCGCACGGTCGGAGGGCAAGGCCCAGTACTTC. Translating it yields CASSARSEGKAQYF.

The J gene is TRBJ2-7, the V gene TRBV7-9; D possibly matches TRBD1 or TRBD2 (9 bases each). The germline V and J ends were trimmed by 0 bases and 4 bases, with 25 bases remaining between them. Germline CDR1 reads SEHNR; CDR2 reads FQNEAQ (reference sequence). The CDR3 spans 19 residues. The CDR3 reads CASSLAGQGAGGVSYEQYF. Written as DNA, the CDR3 is TGTGCCAGCAGCTTAGCGGGACAGGGTGCGGGAGGGGTGTCGTACGAGCAGTACTTC. Variable domain in full (rest from reference TRBV7-9 and TRBJ2-7): DTGVSQNPRHKITKRGQNVTFRCDPISEHNRLYWYRQTLGQGPEFLTYFQNEAQLEKSRLLSDRFSAERPKGSFSTLEIQRTEQGDSAMYLCASSLAGQGAGGVSYEQYFGPGTRLTVT.

The chain carries TRBV5-8 and TRBJ2-5; the match to TRBD2 covers 11 bases. V lost 6 bases, J lost 11 bases, and 9 bases stayed unmatched. This CDR3 is 13 amino acids long. Germline values: CDR1 SGHTS, CDR2 YDEGEE. CDR3 nucleotide sequence: TGTGCCAGCAACTGGGGGACTAGCGGTGCGCAGTACTTC. Protein sequence: CASNWGTSGAQYF.

The chain carries TRBV7-3 and TRBJ2-1; possibly TRBD2 for D (5 bases). The V end was cut by 4 bases, the J end by 10 bases, with 17 bases between. The V gene's germline CDR1 is SGHTA and CDR2 FQGTGA. This CDR3 comprises 14 residues. In nucleotides, the CDR3 is TGTGCCAGCAGCTCCCGGCTCGGGAACGACGAGCAGTTCTTC. It yields the protein CASSSRLGNDEQFF.

This clone was seen only a few times. The J gene is TRBJ1-1, the V gene TRBV30; the D is unclear. The CDR3 runs 13 residues. The V gene lost 8 bases and the J gene lost 0 bases, with 13 bases spanning the gap. Germline loops: CDR1 GTSNPN, CDR2 SVGIG (reference sequence). CDR3: CALVEVMNTEAFF. CDR3 nucleotide sequence: TGTGCCCTGGTGGAGGTCATGAACACTGAAGCTTTCTTT. The complete variable domain, with remaining parts taken from reference TRBV30 and TRBJ1-1, reads SQTIHQWPATLVQPVGSPLSLECTVEGTSNPNLYWYRQAAGRGLQLLFYSVGIGQISSEVPQNLSASRPQDRQFILSSKKLLLSDSGFYLCALVEVMNTEAFFGQGTRLTVV.